The sample holds a few counts of the clone carrying this TCR beta chain. The PCR ran on 60 Vbeta and 13 Jbeta primers. TCRdb's copy holds only in-frame clones and misses some; the assay was immunoSEQ multiplex PCR. The repertoire has about 210,000 clones, 78% of them found once; the top ten carry about 0.45%. This record belongs to a study of cytomegalovirus exposure and HLA in healthy donors. About the study: Researchers found that under 90% of 398 genotyped donors fell within the Caucasian-associated ancestry cluster.

Per germline, CDR1 SGHNT and CDR2 YYREEE (reference sequence). The CDR3 spans 15 residues. The V gene end was trimmed by 4 bases and the J gene end by 4 bases; junction bases not matched to a gene: 10. This chain uses TRBV5-4 with TRBJ1-2; 7 bases are shared with TRBD1. This receptor was identified in a boy between 10 and 17 years old in good health and CMV-seronegative. What was sequenced was PBMCs. The CDR3 bases are TGTGCCAGCAGCGCAAGACAGGGCCTCGGCTATGGCTACACCTTC. This translates into CASSARQGLGYGYTF.